This TCR beta chain was recorded in a study of cytomegalovirus exposure and HLA in healthy donors. About the study: Early on, a data release was issued that held 80 million or so unique TCRs from HLA-typed donors.

13 Jbeta primers and 60 Vbeta primers were used for the PCR. TCRdb's copy holds only in-frame clones and misses some; the assay was immunoSEQ multiplex PCR. The sample has 89,000 or so clones; under 80% are singletons. In nominal health when sampled, donors likely had unrecorded immune exposures nonetheless. V gave up 4 bases and J gave up 0 bases; unmatched junction bases: 6. From germline, CDR1 is SGDLS and CDR2 YYNGEE. This CDR3 contains 16 residues. This rearrangement joins TRBV9 to TRBJ2-4, with TRBD1 identical over 8 bases. The source of this sequence is a man aged 60 to 69 in good health and CMV-seronegative. The material sequenced was PBMCs. CDR3 DNA: TGTGCCAGCAGCCCCCGGACAGGGCTAGCCAAAAACATTCAGTACTTC. Its protein product is CASSPRTGLAKNIQYF. Supplemented by reference TRBV9 and TRBJ2-4, the full variable domain reads DSGVTQTPKHLITATGQRVTLRCSPRSGDLSVYWYQQSLDQGLQFLIQYYNGEERAKGNILERFSAQQFPDLHSELNLSSLELGDSALYFCASSPRTGLAKNIQYFGAGTRLSVL.